Here is one TCR beta chain with its context. The antigen it recognizes is unknown. There are 15 amino acids in the CDR3, from cysteine to phenylalanine inclusive. Only the CDR3 DNA stays, 45 bases, in frame from base 1. V sheds 1 base and J sheds 6 bases, leaving 16 bases between their ends. Per the germline V gene, SGHRS is the CDR1 and YFSETQ is the CDR2. This record belongs to a study of T cell responses to AZD1222 COVID-19 vaccine (dated by TCRdb to the early 2020s). Regarding the study in general: A total of under 250 trial participants underwent TCR sequencing, of whom about 210 had received two doses of AZD1222 and 26 had received two doses of the MenACWY control vaccine. Trial participants were enrolled into age subgroups of 18-55, 56-69 and 70-plus years, which contained approximately 150, 30 and 60 TCR-sequenced participants, respectively. Study-level results and caveats: Because no day 14 peak-response samples were available, the repertoires could be characterized only after the peak T cell response. After two AZD1222 doses, spike-specific TCR breadth and depth were significantly higher than at day 0 and than in MenACWY recipients. Nearly half of unique spike-specific TCRs reportedly recognized epitopes outside regions mutated in the B.1.351 and B.1.1.7 variants. Most participants were white British and females outnumbered males, and the authors suggested that clonal diversity may have been underestimated. The vaccine-associated CD4 TCRs covered the entire spike protein, and the dominant responses fell in regions 160-218 and 743-854. The 56-69-year group was small, and its depth increase did not reach significance, likely because of low power. Conclusions about previously exposed vaccinees are limited because only six or seven AZD1222 recipients were SARS-CoV-2 seropositive at baseline.

In light of the paper, this sample's time point label describes: baseline before first vaccination. Vaccinee samples came from UK trials COV001 and COV002, including a single-blind randomized controlled phase 2/3 trial of AZD1222 (ChAdOx1 nCoV-19) in healthy adults. For TCRbeta chain sequencing, PBMC samples from trial participants were taken at day 0 and at day 28 after the second dose. The CDR3 regions of human TCRbeta chains were subjected to immunosequencing. In the paper's pipeline: Repertoire TCRs were checked for matches against a reference library of SARS-CoV-2-specific TCRs that had been generated using the MIRA antigen-specificity platform. Breadth meant the fraction of unique TCRs that were SARS-CoV-2-associated, whereas depth meant the fraction of total T cells that were SARS-CoV-2-associated. Using the MIRA data, each spike-specific TCR was assigned both to the spike region to which the TCR was reactive and to a CD4 or CD8 class. Log10-transformed breadth and depth values were compared by one-way ANOVA with Sidak's multiple comparisons tests. What TCRdb holds here is the immuneACCESS table cut down to in-frame rearrangements. Part of the clones is not present; checked against another copy, under half of the missing clones reflect an unresolved V gene, and the others are unexplained. The V and J calls and clone size were taken over from that table, and D and trimming were inferred from the DNA. The sample's table lists a count of about 140,000 clones. Jointly, the top ten make up 2% to 2.5% of the sample.

The receptor's source is an adult in good health. Material for sequencing was peripheral blood. The chain is encoded by TRBV5-1 joined to TRBJ1-2, with the D gene not confidently named. CDR3 loop: CASSLRPDFPDGYTF. The DNA sequence reads TGCGCCAGCAGCTTGAGACCGGACTTTCCCGATGGCTACACCTTC. The CDR3 plus the reference TRBV5-1 and TRBJ1-2 genes for the other parts give the full variable domain: KAGVTQTPRYLIKTRGQQVTLSCSPISGHRSVSWYQQTPGQGLQFLFEYFSETQRNKGNFPGRFSGRQFSNSRSEMNVSTLELGDSALYLCASSLRPDFPDGYTFGSGTRLTVV.